Below, one TCR beta chain is given with its context. Its antigen is currently unknown. This sample was taken from a study of response to subunit inactivated influenza vaccine. Findings and caveats of the study: It was suggested by the authors that few new T cells are recruited by each seasonal influenza vaccination.

TCRdb passed the RT-PCR reads through MiXCR, listing each CDR3 protein once. The profile shows a few hundred thousand distinct CDR3 sequences, roughly 15% of them singletons. Germline V gene data show CDR1 as MDHEN and CDR2 as SYDVKM. J lost 6 bases, V lost 8 bases, and 10 bases had no gene match. The CDR3 spans 14 residues. Sequences were derived from PBMCs from blood, sampled roughly 12 days after vaccination. V is TRBV28 and J is TRBJ2-1, with 7 bases matching TRBD1. This TCR was recovered from a man in his fifties who received an inactivated influenza vaccine. CDR3 coding DNA: TGTGCCAGCTTGTTCCGTAGGGGGCCCAATGAGCAGTTCTTC. It encodes CASLFRRGPNEQFF.